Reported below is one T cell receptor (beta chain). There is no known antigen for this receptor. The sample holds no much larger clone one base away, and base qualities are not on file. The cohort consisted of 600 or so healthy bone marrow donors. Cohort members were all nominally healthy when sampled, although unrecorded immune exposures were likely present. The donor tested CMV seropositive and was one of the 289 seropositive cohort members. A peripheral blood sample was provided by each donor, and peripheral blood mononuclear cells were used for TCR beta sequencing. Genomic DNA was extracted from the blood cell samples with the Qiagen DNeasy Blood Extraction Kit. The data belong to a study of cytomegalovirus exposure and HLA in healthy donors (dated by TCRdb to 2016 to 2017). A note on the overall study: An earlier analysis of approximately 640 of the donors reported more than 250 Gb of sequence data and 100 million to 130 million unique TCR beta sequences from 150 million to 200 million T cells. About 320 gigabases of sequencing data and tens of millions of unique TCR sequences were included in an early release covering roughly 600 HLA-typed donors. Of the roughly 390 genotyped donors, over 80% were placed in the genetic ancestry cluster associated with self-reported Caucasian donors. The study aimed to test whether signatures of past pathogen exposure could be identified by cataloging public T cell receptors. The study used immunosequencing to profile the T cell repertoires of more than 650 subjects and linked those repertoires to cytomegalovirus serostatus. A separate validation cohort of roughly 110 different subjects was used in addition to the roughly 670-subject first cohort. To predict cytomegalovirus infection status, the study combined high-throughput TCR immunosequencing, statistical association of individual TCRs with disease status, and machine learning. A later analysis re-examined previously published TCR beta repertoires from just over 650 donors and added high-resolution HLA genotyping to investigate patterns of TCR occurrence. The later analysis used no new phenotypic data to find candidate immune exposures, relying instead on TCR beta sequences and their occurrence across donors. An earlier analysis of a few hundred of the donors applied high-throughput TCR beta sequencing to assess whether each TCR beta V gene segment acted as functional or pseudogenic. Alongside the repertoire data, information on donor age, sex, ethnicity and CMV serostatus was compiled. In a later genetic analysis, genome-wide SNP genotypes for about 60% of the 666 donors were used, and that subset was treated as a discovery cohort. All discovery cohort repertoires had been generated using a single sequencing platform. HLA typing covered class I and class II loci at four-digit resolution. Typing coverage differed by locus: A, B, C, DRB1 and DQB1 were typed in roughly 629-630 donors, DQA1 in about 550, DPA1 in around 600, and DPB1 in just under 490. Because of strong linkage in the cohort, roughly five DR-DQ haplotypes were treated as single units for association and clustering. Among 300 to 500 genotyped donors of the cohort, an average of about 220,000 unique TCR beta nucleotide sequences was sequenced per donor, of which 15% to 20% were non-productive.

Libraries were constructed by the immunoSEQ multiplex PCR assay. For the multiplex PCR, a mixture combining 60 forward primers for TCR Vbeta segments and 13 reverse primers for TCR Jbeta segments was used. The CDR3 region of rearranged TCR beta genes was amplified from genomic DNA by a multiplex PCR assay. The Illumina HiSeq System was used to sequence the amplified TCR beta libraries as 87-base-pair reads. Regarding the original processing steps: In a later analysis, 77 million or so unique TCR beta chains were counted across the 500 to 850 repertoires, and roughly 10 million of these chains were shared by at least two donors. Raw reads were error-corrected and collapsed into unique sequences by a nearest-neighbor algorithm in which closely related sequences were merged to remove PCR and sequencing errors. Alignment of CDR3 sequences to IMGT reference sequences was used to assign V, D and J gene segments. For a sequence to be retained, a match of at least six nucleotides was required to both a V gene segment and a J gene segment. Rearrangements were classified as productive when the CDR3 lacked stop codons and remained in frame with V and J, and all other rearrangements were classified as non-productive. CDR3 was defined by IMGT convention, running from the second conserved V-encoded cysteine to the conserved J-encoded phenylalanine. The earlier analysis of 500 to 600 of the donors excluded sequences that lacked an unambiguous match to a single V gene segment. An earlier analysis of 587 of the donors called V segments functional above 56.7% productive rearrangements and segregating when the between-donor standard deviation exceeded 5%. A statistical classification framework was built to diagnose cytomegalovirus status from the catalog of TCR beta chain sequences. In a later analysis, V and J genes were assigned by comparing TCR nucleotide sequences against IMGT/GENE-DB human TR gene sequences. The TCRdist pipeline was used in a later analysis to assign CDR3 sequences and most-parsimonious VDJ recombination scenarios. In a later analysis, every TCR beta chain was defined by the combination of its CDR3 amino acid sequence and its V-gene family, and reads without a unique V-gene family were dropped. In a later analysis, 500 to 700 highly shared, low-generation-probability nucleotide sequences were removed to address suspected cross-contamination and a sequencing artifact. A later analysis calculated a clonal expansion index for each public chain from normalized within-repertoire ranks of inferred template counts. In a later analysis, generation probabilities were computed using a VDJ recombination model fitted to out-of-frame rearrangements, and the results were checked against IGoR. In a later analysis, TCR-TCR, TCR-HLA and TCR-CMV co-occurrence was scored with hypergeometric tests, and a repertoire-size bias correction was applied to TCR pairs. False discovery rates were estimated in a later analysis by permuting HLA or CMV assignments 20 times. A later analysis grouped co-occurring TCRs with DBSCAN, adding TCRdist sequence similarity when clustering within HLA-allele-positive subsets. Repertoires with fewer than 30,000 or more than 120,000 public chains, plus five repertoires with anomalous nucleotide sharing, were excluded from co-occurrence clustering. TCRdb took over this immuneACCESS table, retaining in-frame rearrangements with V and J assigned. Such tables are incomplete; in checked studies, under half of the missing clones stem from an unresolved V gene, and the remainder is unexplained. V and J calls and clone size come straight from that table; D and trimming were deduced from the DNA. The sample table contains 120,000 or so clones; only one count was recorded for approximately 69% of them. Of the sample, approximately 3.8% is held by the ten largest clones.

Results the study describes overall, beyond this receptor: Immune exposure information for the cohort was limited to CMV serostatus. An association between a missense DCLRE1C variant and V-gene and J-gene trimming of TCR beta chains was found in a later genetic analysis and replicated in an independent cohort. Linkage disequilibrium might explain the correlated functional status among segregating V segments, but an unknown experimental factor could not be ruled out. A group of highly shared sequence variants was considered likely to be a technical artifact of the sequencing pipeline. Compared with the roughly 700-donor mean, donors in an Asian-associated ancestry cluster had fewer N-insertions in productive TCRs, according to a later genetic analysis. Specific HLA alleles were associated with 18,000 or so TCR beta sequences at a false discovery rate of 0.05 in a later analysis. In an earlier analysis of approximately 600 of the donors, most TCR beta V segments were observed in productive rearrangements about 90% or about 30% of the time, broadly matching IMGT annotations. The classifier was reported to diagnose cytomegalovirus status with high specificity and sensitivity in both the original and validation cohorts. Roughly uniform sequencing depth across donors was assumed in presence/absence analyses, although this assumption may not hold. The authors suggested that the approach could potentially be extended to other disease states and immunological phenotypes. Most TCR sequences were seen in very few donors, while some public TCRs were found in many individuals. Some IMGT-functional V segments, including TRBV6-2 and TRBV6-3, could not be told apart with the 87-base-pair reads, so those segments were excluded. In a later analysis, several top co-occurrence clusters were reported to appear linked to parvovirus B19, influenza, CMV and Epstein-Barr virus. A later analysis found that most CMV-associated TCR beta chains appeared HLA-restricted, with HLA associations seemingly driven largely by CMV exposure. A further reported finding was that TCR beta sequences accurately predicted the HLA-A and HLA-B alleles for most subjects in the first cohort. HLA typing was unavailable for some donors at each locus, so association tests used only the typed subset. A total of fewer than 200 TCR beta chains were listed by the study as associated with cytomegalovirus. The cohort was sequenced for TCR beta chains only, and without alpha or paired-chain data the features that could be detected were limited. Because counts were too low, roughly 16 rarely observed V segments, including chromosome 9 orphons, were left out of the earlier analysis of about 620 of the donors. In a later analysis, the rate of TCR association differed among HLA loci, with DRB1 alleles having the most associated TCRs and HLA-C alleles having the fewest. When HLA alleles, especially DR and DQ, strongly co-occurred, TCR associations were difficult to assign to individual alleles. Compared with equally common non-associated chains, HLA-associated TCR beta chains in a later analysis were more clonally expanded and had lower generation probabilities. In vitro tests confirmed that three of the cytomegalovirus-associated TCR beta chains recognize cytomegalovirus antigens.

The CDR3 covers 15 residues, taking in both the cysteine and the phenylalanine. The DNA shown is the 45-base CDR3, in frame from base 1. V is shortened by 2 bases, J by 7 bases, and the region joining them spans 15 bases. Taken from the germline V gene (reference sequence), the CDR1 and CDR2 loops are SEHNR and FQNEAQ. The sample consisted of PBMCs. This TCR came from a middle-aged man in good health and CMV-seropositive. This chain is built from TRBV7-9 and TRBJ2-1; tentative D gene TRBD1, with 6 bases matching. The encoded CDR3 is CASSLKGRGWNEQFF. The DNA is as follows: TGTGCCAGCAGCTTAAAGGGCAGGGGATGGAATGAGCAGTTCTTC. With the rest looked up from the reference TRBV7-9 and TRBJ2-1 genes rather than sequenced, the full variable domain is DTGVSQNPRHKITKRGQNVTFRCDPISEHNRLYWYRQTLGQGPEFLTYFQNEAQLEKSRLLSDRFSAERPKGSFSTLEIQRTEQGDSAMYLCASSLKGRGWNEQFFGPGTRLTVL.